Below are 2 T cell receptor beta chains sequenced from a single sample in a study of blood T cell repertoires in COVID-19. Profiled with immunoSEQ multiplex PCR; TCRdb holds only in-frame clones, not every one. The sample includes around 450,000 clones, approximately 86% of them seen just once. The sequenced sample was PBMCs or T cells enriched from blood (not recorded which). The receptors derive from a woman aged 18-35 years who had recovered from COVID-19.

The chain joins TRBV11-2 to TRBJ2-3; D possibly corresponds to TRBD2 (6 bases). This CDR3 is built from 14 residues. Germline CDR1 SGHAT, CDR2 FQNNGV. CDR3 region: CATDPRGVTDTQYF. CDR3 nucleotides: TGTGCGACTGACCCGCGCGGGGTTACAGATACGCAGTATTTT. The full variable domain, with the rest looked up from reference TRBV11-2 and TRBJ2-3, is EAGVAQSPRYKIIEKRQSVAFWCNPISGHATLYWYQQILGQGPKLLIQFQNNGVVDDSQLPKDRFSAERLKGVDSTLKIQPAKLEDSAVYLCATDPRGVTDTQYFGPGTRLTVL.

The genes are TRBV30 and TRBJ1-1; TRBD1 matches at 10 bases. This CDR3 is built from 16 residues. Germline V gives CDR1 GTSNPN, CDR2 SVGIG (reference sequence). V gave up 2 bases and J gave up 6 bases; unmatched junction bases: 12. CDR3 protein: CAWSPDRGSTGAEAFF. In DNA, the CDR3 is TGTGCCTGGAGTCCGGACAGGGGGTCCACGGGGGCTGAAGCTTTCTTT. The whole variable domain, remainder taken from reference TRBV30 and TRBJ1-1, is SQTIHQWPATLVQPVGSPLSLECTVEGTSNPNLYWYRQAAGRGLQLLFYSVGIGQISSEVPQNLSASRPQDRQFILSSKKLLLSDSGFYLCAWSPDRGSTGAEAFFGQGTRLTVV.